The clone carrying this T cell receptor beta chain appeared many times. Its antigen is undetermined. Time point indicated: newly diagnosed GD, antithyroid drugs for less than 3 months. From RNA extracted from PBMCs, the TCR library was made. Germline lookup yields CDR1 ENHRY and CDR2 SYGVKD. Losses at the gene ends were 2 bases for V and 5 bases for J; bases not matched to a gene: 7. The CDR3 runs 18 residues. These data come from a study of regulatory T cells in long-lasting Graves disease. Overall study findings and caveats: Persistent disease was characterized by preferential usage of TRBV28, TRBJ1-2 and TRBJ2-5.

Building the TCR beta libraries relied on iRepertoire HTBI primers, and CDR3 regions underwent Arm-PCR. One entry per CDR3 protein, called by TCRdb with MiXCR from the multiplex PCR reads. The data show some 250,000 distinct CDR3 sequences, with approximately 20% seen just once and roughly a fifth held by the top ten. This clonotype originated in a female donor with Graves disease. The chain carries TRBV10-3 and TRBJ2-3, with 16 bases that match TRBD2. The material sequenced was peripheral blood mononuclear cells (PBMCs), taken at new diagnosis, from a patient treated with antithyroid drugs. Here the CDR3 reads CAISEGGLAGGPGDTQYF. As DNA, the CDR3 is TGTGCCATCAGTGAGGGGGGACTAGCGGGAGGGCCGGGAGATACGCAGTATTTT.